The clone carrying this TCR beta chain occurred a few times. Antigen specificity is unknown. The data were obtained in a study of T cells in Graves' hyperthyroidism and ophthalmopathy. Study-level information: Peripheral blood was drawn at first diagnosis, prior to all treatment. Broader study findings: A model using 13 V-J features told ophthalmopathy apart from stable hyperthyroidism.

Germline V gene data show CDR1 as MGHRA and CDR2 as YSYEKL. Trimming stripped 3 bases from V and 2 bases from J, with 8 bases between. CDR3 length equals 13 residues. There were TCR beta CDR3 regions amplified from RNA transcripts. With the HTBI primer set, the TCR CDR3 went through a first round of RT-PCR. TCRdb reanalysed the multiplex PCR reads using MiXCR and keeps one entry per CDR3 protein. The sample has about 560,000 distinct CDR3 sequences; over 15% are singletons. The sample comprised blood. The rearrangement uses TRBV4-1 and TRBJ2-7; D is unresolved. The clonotype originates from a woman younger than 35 with Graves' hyperthyroidism. The CDR3 sequence is CASSHDQTYEQYF. The CDR3 coding sequence is TGCGCCAGCAGCCACGACCAGACCTACGAGCAGTACTTC.